This T cell receptor beta chain comes out of a study of T-cell reconstitution after alpha-beta-depleted transplantation in children. For TCRbeta, the library was prepared with unique molecular identifiers. TCRdb reanalysed the PCR reads using MiXCR and keeps one entry per CDR3 protein. The sample holds around 140,000 distinct CDR3 sequences, 8% to 10% seen once. This CDR3 is 15 amino acids long. The V end lost 1 base, the J end lost 5 bases, and 14 bases lay between the germline ends. Germline V CDR1 and CDR2: SGHTA, FQGNSA. Sample: PBMCs, mostly from graft donor cells, taken 180 days after TCRalphabeta/CD19-depleted stem cell transplant. This sequence joins TRBV7-2 and TRBJ2-5; D is perhaps TRBD1 (5 bases). This clonotype originated in a female patient between 2 and 15 years old who had a stem cell transplant for congenital amegakaryocytic thrombocytopenia, so the T cells may come from the graft donor. The CDR3 loop is CASSLVYQGSETQYF. The CDR3 DNA is TGTGCCAGCAGCTTAGTATATCAGGGTAGCGAGACCCAGTACTTC. Looking up the rest from reference TRBV7-2 and TRBJ2-5 gives the full variable domain: GAGVSQSPSNKVTEKGKDVELRCDPISGHTALYWYRQSLGQGLEFLIYFQGNSAPDKSGLPSDRFSAERTGGSVSTLTIQRTQQEDSAVYLCASSLVYQGSETQYFGPGTRLLVL.